Below, 17 T cell receptor beta chains from the same sample are listed, as sequenced in a study of OX40 agonist ivuxolimab in advanced cancers. Library preparation was by the immunoSEQ multiplex PCR assay. TCRdb re-hosts the immuneACCESS table, in-frame sequences only. Its copies lack some clones; in the studies checked, an unresolved V gene accounts for under half of them, and the cause for the rest is not known. Within this sample are around 43,000 clones, with roughly nine tenths of them counted one time only. The ten largest make up about a sixth of the sample. Sequenced material: CD4+ or CD8+ T cells sorted from blood, taken in a trial of the OX40 agonist ivuxolimab. Source of these receptors: an adult with an advanced solid tumor such as melanoma, head and neck, liver or kidney cancer.

The V gene is TRBV4-1, the J gene TRBJ2-7; the D gene is possibly TRBD1 (5 bases). Germline loops: CDR1 MGHRA, CDR2 YSYEKL. Trimming pared 5 bases from V and 2 bases from J, leaving 16 bases between. CDR3 size: 15 residues. The CDR3 sequence: CASSLTGARTYEQYF. The CDR3, as DNA: TGCGCCAGCAGCTTAACTGGGGCCAGGACCTACGAGCAGTACTTC.

This rearrangement joins TRBV5-6 to TRBJ1-1, with 12 bases identical to TRBD1. V shed 2 bases, J shed 6 bases, and the junction held 2 bases outside the gene matches. Germline values: CDR1 SGHDT, CDR2 YYEEEE. The CDR3 has 14 amino acids. The CDR3 loop reads CASSFGTGGSEAFF. The CDR3 DNA reads as TGTGCCAGCAGCTTCGGGACAGGGGGCTCTGAAGCTTTCTTT.

The V call is TRBV9, the J call TRBJ2-2; no clear D. CDR3 length: 15 amino acids. Germline CDR1 and CDR2: SGDLS and YYNGEE. Trimming left V 0 bases short and J 5 bases short, with 11 bases between. In DNA form, the CDR3 reads TGTGCCAGCAGCGTAGATTGGTATGGTACCGGGGAGCTGTTTTTT. Encoded protein: CASSVDWYGTGELFF.

This clone was detected only once. V is TRBV2 and J is TRBJ1-1; TRBD1 matches 7 bases. V shed 6 bases and J 4 bases; nucleotides not matched to a gene: 11. CDR1 SNHLY and CDR2 FYNNEI come from the germline V gene. There are 15 residues in the CDR3. The CDR3 is CASSIRTGGTTEAFF. The CDR3 DNA reads as TGTGCCAGCAGCATAAGGACAGGCGGAACCACTGAAGCTTTCTTT.

The J gene is TRBJ2-1, the V gene TRBV5-6; D not certain. Germline V gene data show CDR1 as SGHDT and CDR2 as YYEEEE. Deletions cut 0 bases from V and 0 bases from J, with 7 bases between. This CDR3 spans 15 amino acids. CDR3 protein: CASSLDGSSYNEQFF. The DNA of the CDR3 is TGTGCCAGCAGCTTGGACGGTAGCTCCTACAATGAGCAGTTCTTC.

This rearrangement joins TRBV2 to TRBJ2-7; D gene uncertain. Per the germline V gene, CDR1 is SNHLY and CDR2 is FYNNEI. V was shortened by 0 bases and J by 3 bases, with 12 bases between the two germline ends. CDR3 length: 15 amino acids. For the CDR3, the DNA is TGTGCCAGCAGTGAAGCGCTTGGCCTTTACTACGAGCAGTACTTC. Residues: CASSEALGLYYEQYF.

Notes on this clone: Additional DNA sequences in this sample encode the identical CDR3. The rearrangement joins TRBV5-1 to TRBJ1-5; the D is unclear. V shed 0 bases and J shed 4 bases, with 8 bases lying between them. There are 14 residues in the CDR3. In germline, CDR1 is SGHRS, CDR2 YFSETQ. The CDR3 sequence: CASSLDLGNQPQHF. The CDR3 DNA reads TGCGCCAGCAGCTTGGACCTCGGGAATCAGCCCCAGCATTTT.

The V gene is TRBV6-6, the J gene TRBJ2-4, with TRBD2 as a possible D gene (6 bases). The V and J ends lost 2 bases and 10 bases respectively, with 12 bases between them. Per germline, CDR1 MNHNY and CDR2 SVGAGI (reference sequence). The CDR3 is made up of 13 amino acids. This CDR3 is CASSYLGGEIQYF. The CDR3 DNA follows: TGTGCCAGCAGTTACCTCGGGGGTGAAATTCAGTACTTC.

The rearrangement joins TRBV16 to TRBJ1-2; 7 positions match TRBD1. The CDR3 consists of 14 residues. V shed 1 base, J shed 6 bases, and the junction held 5 bases outside the gene matches. From germline, CDR1 is KGHSY and CDR2 FQNENV. CDR3 sequence: CASSQLPGGDGYTF. CDR3 sequence (DNA): TGTGCCAGCAGCCAATTGCCAGGGGGAGATGGCTACACCTTC.

The chain employs TRBV19 and TRBJ1-1, with D unresolved. The V gene lost 0 bases and the J gene lost 1 base, with 9 bases spanning the gap. This CDR3 comprises 15 residues. Looked up from germline, CDR1 is LNHDA and CDR2 is SQIVND (reference sequence). This chain's CDR3 is CASSIDDEANTEAFF. The DNA for the CDR3 is TGTGCCAGTAGTATAGATGACGAAGCGAACACTGAAGCTTTCTTT.

This clone occurred once. V usage is TRBV7-9 and J usage is TRBJ1-1; D possibly corresponds to TRBD1 (6 bases). V shed 0 bases and J shed 2 bases, with 7 bases lying between them. Germline CDR1 reads SEHNR; CDR2 reads FQNEAQ (reference sequence). CDR3 length: 14 amino acids. The CDR3 here is CASSLAGANTEAFF. CDR3 in DNA: TGTGCCAGCAGCTTAGCGGGGGCAAACACTGAAGCTTTCTTT.

The rearrangement joins TRBV6-5 to TRBJ2-4; TRBD2 matches at 7 bases. V lost 6 bases, J lost 3 bases, and 2 bases stayed unmatched. The CDR3 is made up of 13 amino acids. The germline CDR1 and CDR2 sequences are MNHEY and SVGAGI. CDR3 bases: TGTGCCAGCAGGGGGGGGTACAAAAACATTCAGTACTTC. It codes for CASRGGYKNIQYF.

The chain links TRBV7-2 to TRBJ2-3, with 8 positions matching TRBD2. Germline trimming cut 2 bases from V and 2 bases from J; bases unmatched to any gene: 3. This CDR3 spans 15 amino acids. Germline V gene lookup returns CDR1 SGHTA and CDR2 FQGNSA. The CDR3, as DNA: TGTGCCAGCAGCTTAATAGCGGGGTTCACAGATACGCAGTATTTT. Its protein product is CASSLIAGFTDTQYF.

This clone was detected only once. The chain combines TRBV15 with TRBJ2-7; 9 nucleotides agree with TRBD2. The CDR3 sequence is 14 residues long. The junction had 4 bases not matched to a gene; V was cut back by 4 bases and J by 3 bases. CDR1 LNHNV and CDR2 YYDKDF come from the germline V gene (reference sequence). CDR3 nucleotides: TGTGCCACCAGCAAGCCTAGCGGGAACTACGAGCAGTACTTC. Translating it yields CATSKPSGNYEQYF. The full variable domain, rest sourced from reference TRBV15 and TRBJ2-7, is DAMVIQNPRYQVTQFGKPVTLSCSQTLNHNVMYWYQQKSSQAPKLLFHYYDKDFNNEADTPDNFQSRRPNTSFCFLDIRSPGLGDTAMYLCATSKPSGNYEQYFGPGTRLTVT.

The chain combines TRBV7-2 with TRBJ2-7; 11 bases fit TRBD2. Germline lookup yields CDR1 SGHTA and CDR2 FQGNSA. CDR3 length equals 15 residues. Trimming at V came to 4 bases and at J to 7 bases, leaving 9 bases not matched to a gene. The CDR3 region is CASSWTGTSGVEQYF. In nucleotides, the CDR3 is TGTGCCAGCAGCTGGACCGGGACTAGCGGAGTAGAGCAGTACTTC.

The chain employs TRBV10-3 and TRBJ1-1, with D tentatively TRBD1 (5 bases). Germline-derived CDR1 and CDR2 are ENHRY and SYGVKD. The CDR3 runs to 15 residues. V lost 6 bases, J lost 1 base, and 15 bases lay in between. CDR3 nucleotide sequence: TGTGCCATCAGGCTCCCGGGACCCCAGAACACTGAAGCTTTCTTT. Its translation: CAIRLPGPQNTEAFF.

V and J are TRBV9 and TRBJ1-6; the D is unclear. Between the trimmed V and J ends, which lost 1 base and 3 bases, there was a span of 8 bases. The V gene's germline CDR1 is SGDLS and CDR2 YYNGEE. The CDR3 consists of 15 residues. CDR3 nucleotide sequence: TGTGCCAGCAGCGTAAGCGGCAACTATAATTCACCCCTCCACTTT. Its translation is CASSVSGNYNSPLHF. Complete variable domain (other parts from reference TRBV9 and TRBJ1-6): DSGVTQTPKHLITATGQRVTLRCSPRSGDLSVYWYQQSLDQGLQFLIQYYNGEERAKGNILERFSAQQFPDLHSELNLSSLELGDSALYFCASSVSGNYNSPLHFGNGTRLTVT.